This T cell receptor (beta chain) is from a study of T cells in Graves' hyperthyroidism and ophthalmopathy. Study-wide points: A model using 13 V-J features told ophthalmopathy apart from stable hyperthyroidism.

As regards this clonotype: What it binds is not known.

V was cut by 8 bases and J by 3 bases, with 14 bases left in between. This CDR3 spans 13 amino acids. CDR1 is MDHEN, CDR2 SYDVKM, per germline. Using RNA transcripts as the source, TCR beta CDR3 regions were amplified. When the TCR CDR3 underwent first-round RT-PCR, the HTBI primer set was used. TCRdb re-called the multiplex PCR reads through MiXCR, storing one row per CDR3 protein. Altogether around 600,000 distinct CDR3 sequences are present, roughly 15% being singletons, with the ten largest covering under 15%. V gene TRBV28 combines with J gene TRBJ2-7; unclear D gene. Specimen: blood. The origin of this receptor is a woman in her 50s with Graves' ophthalmopathy. This CDR3 reads CASEWSGGYEQYF. CDR3 nucleotide sequence: TGTGCCAGCGAATGGTCGGGCGGCTACGAGCAGTACTTC.